The 21 T cell receptor beta chains reported below all come from one sample, sequenced in a study of T cells in Graves' hyperthyroidism and ophthalmopathy. From RNA transcripts, TCR beta CDR3 regions were amplified. HTBI primers drove first-round RT-PCR of the TCR CDR3. TCRdb redid the calling of the multiplex PCR reads with MiXCR, one entry per CDR3 protein. The sample consists of approximately 300,000 distinct CDR3 sequences, around a sixth of them appearing once. The sequenced sample was blood. The receptors derive from a man aged 25 to 40 with Graves' hyperthyroidism.

This clonotype showed up many times. The gene calls are TRBV27 and TRBJ2-3, with 10 bases fitting TRBD2. V dropped 11 bases and J dropped 1; count of bases not matched to a gene: 6. CDR1 is MNHEY, CDR2 SMNVEV, per germline (reference sequence). CDR3 length equals 14 residues. This CDR3 is CASGSGRGTDTQYF. CDR3 bases: TGTGCCTCTGGGAGCGGGAGGGGCACAGATACGCAGTATTTT.

Only a few counts were recorded for this clonotype. This chain links TRBV11-2 with TRBJ2-7, with 7 bases lining up with TRBD2. V shed 3 bases, J shed 6 bases, and the junction held 5 bases outside the gene matches. Looked up from germline, CDR1 is SGHAT and CDR2 is FQNNGV. The CDR3 extends over 13 amino acids. CDR3 DNA sequence: TGTGCCAGCAGCTTTCGGGAGGTCACCGAGCAGTACTTC. Its translation is CASSFREVTEQYF.

This chain connects TRBV4-1 to TRBJ1-1; 7 positions agree with TRBD1. This CDR3 has 18 residues. Germline lookup yields CDR1 MGHRA and CDR2 YSYEKL. Trimming took 0 bases from V and 0 from J; bases not matched to a gene: 10. Here the CDR3 reads CASSQDIGTDGMNTEAFF. In nucleotides, the CDR3 is TGCGCCAGCAGCCAAGATATAGGGACAGACGGAATGAACACTGAAGCTTTCTTT.

This clonotype was seen many times. This chain connects TRBV7-9 to TRBJ2-1, with TRBD2 as a possible D gene (6 bases). Per germline, CDR1 SEHNR and CDR2 FQNEAQ (reference sequence). This CDR3 is built from 15 residues. Trimming removed 5 bases from V and 4 bases from J, with 15 bases in between. The CDR3 is CASSGGAHSYNEQFF. CDR3 coding DNA: TGTGCCAGCAGCGGAGGGGCGCATTCTTACAATGAGCAGTTCTTC.

The chain combines TRBV7-2 with TRBJ1-3; TRBD1 might be the D (5 bases). Germline loops: CDR1 SGHTA, CDR2 FQGNSA. This CDR3 spans 12 amino acids. Trimming removed 8 bases from V and 10 bases from J, with 15 bases in between. CDR3 nucleotides: TGTGCCAGCTATCCTGGCGGGGGAACCATATATTTT. Protein: CASYPGGGTIYF.

This clonotype was counted ten times or more. The chain combines TRBV3-1 with TRBJ2-1, with D perhaps being TRBD1 or TRBD2 (6 bases each). Trimming left V 5 bases short and J 8 bases short, with 10 bases between. Per the germline V gene, CDR1 is LGHDT and CDR2 is YNNKEL (reference sequence). CDR3 size: 12 residues. The CDR3, as DNA: TGTGCCAGCAGCACTAGGGGGGATGAGCAGTTCTTC. Protein sequence: CASSTRGDEQFF.

About this clonotype itself: A read error is possible here, since a much larger clone lies one base away. This chain connects TRBV11-3 to TRBJ2-7, with 7 bases aligning to TRBD2. The CDR3 contains 15 residues. The germline V gene encodes CDR1 SGHNT and CDR2 YENEEA. The chain's CDR3 is CANSPLRLAYYEQYF. The CDR3 region has the DNA TGTGCCAACAGCCCCCTAAGACTAGCTTACTACGAGCAGTACTTC.

This clonotype was counted a few times. The chain couples TRBV29-1 to TRBJ2-3; no definite D call. The CDR3 runs to 12 residues. In germline, CDR1 is SQVTM, CDR2 ANQGSEA. Trimming pared 4 bases from V and 2 bases from J, leaving 7 bases between. The CDR3 spells CSVVGYTDTQYF. As DNA, the CDR3 is TGCAGCGTTGTCGGATACACAGATACGCAGTATTTT.

This clonotype was observed many times. The genes are TRBV6-2 or TRBV6-3 and TRBJ1-5; tentative D call: TRBD1 (5 bases). The germline CDR1 and CDR2 sequences are MNHEY and SVGEGT. Trimming took 6 bases from V and 3 from J, leaving 12 bases between them. There are 14 residues in the CDR3. Here the CDR3 DNA reads TGTGCCAGCAGCCCGGGGCGGAACAATCAGCCCCAGCATTTT. Amino acids: CASSPGRNNQPQHF.

This clonotype appeared many times. The CDR3 reads CASSSKVASGKETQYF. The CDR3 DNA reads as TGTGCCAGCAGCTCCAAAGTAGCTAGCGGGAAAGAGACCCAGTACTTC. The rearrangement joins TRBV7-3 to TRBJ2-5, with 9 nucleotides matching TRBD2. This CDR3 is 16 amino acids long. V gave up 4 bases and J gave up 3 bases; unmatched junction bases: 9. In germline, CDR1 is SGHTA, CDR2 FQGTGA.

This clonotype was counted many times. The CDR3 here is CASIRTANTDTQYF. DNA for the CDR3: TGTGCCAGCATAAGGACAGCAAACACAGATACGCAGTATTTT. V and J are TRBV2 and TRBJ2-3; D is perhaps TRBD1 (6 bases). CDR1 is SNHLY and CDR2 is FYNNEI in the germline V gene. V lost 7 bases, J lost 2 bases, and 13 bases lay in between. The CDR3 extends over 14 amino acids.

This clonotype has a handful of counts. This chain links TRBV10-2 with TRBJ2-2, with D perhaps assigned TRBD1 or TRBD2 (5 bases each). Germline assignment: CDR1 WSHSY and CDR2 SAAADI. Trimming took 3 bases from V and 7 from J, leaving 12 bases between them. CDR3 length: 14 amino acids. The CDR3 loop reads CASSDHEGLGELFF. CDR3 DNA sequence: TGCGCCAGCAGTGATCATGAGGGGCTCGGGGAGCTGTTTTTT.

V gene TRBV3-1 combines with J gene TRBJ2-5; 11 nucleotides line up with TRBD2. Trimming took 4 bases from V and 0 from J; bases not matched to a gene: 13. Germline-derived CDR1 and CDR2 are LGHDT and YNNKEL (reference sequence). The length of the CDR3 is 19 residues. Written as DNA, the CDR3 is TGTGCCAGCAGCCCCTCCTTCACCGGGACTAGCGGTTACCAAGAGACCCAGTACTTC. Its translation: CASSPSFTGTSGYQETQYF.

The chain is built from TRBV27 and TRBJ2-5; TRBD2 matches at 9 bases. The CDR3 is 11 amino acids. With 8 bases clipped from V and 13 bases from J, the junction kept 8 bases outside the gene matches. CDR1 and CDR2 from the germline V gene are MNHEY and SMNVEV (reference sequence). The CDR3 DNA follows: TGTGCCAGCTTCATAGCGGGAGTAGGGTACTTC. Its protein is CASFIAGVGYF.

The chain couples TRBV4-1 to TRBJ2-2; D unresolved. CDR1 is MGHRA, CDR2 YSYEKL, per germline. Trimming took off 2 bases at V and 4 bases at J, with 8 bases between the two ends. The CDR3 spans 14 residues. CDR3 sequence: CASSQLGPTGELFF. The CDR3 nucleotides read TGCGCCAGCAGCCAACTAGGACCCACCGGGGAGCTGTTTTTT.

Of note for this clonotype: Possible read error: a much larger clone is one base away. This chain joins TRBV6-6 and TRBJ2-7; 11 bases are a match to TRBD2. This CDR3 spans 16 amino acids. The V gene's germline CDR1 is MNHNY and CDR2 SVGAGI (reference sequence). The CDR3 DNA reads as TGTGTCAGCAGTTACTCGGCCGGGACTAGCGGCTACGAGCAGTACTTC. Its translation: CVSSYSAGTSGYEQYF.

This chain uses TRBV6-5 with TRBJ1-2, with D possibly TRBD1 on 6 matching bases. CDR3 length: 15 residues. V shed 4 bases and J shed 7 bases, with 19 bases lying between them. Germline V gene sequence: CDR1 MNHEY, CDR2 SVGAGI. The CDR3 nucleotides are TGTGCCAGCAGTTTAAACGTTCGGGGGGGGCCTGGCTACACCTTC. Translated: CASSLNVRGGPGYTF.

Many counts were recorded for this clonotype. V usage is TRBV5-1 and J usage is TRBJ2-7; TRBD2 aligns across 7 bases. CDR1 is SGHRS and CDR2 is YFSETQ in the germline V gene. The CDR3 has 14 residues. V was pared by 4 bases and J by 3 bases, with 7 bases of the junction left unmatched. The CDR3 loop is CASSMSTSNYEQYF. In nucleotides, the CDR3 is TGCGCCAGCAGCATGTCGACTAGCAACTACGAGCAGTACTTC. The complete variable domain, with remaining parts taken from reference TRBV5-1 and TRBJ2-7, reads KAGVTQTPRYLIKTRGQQVTLSCSPISGHRSVSWYQQTPGQGLQFLFEYFSETQRNKGNFPGRFSGRQFSNSRSEMNVSTLELGDSALYLCASSMSTSNYEQYFGPGTRLTVT.

This chain uses TRBV5-1 with TRBJ2-2; D is unresolved. V was clipped by 3 bases and J by 2 bases, with 14 bases between them. The CDR3 is 16 residues long. Germline V gene sequence: CDR1 SGHRS, CDR2 YFSETQ. The CDR3 DNA sequence: TGCGCCAGCAGCTCCAGAGGTTCCCCCAACACCGGGGAGCTGTTTTTT. Protein sequence: CASSSRGSPNTGELFF.

This clonotype was counted only a few times. The chain is built from TRBV6-1 and TRBJ2-2; TRBD1 is a possible D gene (5 bases). This CDR3 spans 13 amino acids. Per germline, CDR1 MNHNS and CDR2 SASEGT. V dropped 8 bases and J dropped 1 base, with 8 bases sitting between them. In nucleotides, the CDR3 is TGTGCCAGCGAAGGGGTGAACACCGGGGAGCTGTTTTTT. This gives the protein CASEGVNTGELFF.

This clonotype was observed a few times. The chain is built from TRBV27 and TRBJ2-2; 8 bases match TRBD2. The CDR3 length is 15 residues. CDR1 and CDR2 from the germline V gene are MNHEY and SMNVEV (reference sequence). The V segment lost 10 bases and the J segment 0 bases; nucleotides outside the gene matches: 7. CDR3 nucleotide sequence: TGTGCCACCACCGGGGGGGGAACGAACACCGGGGAGCTGTTTTTT. This translates into CATTGGGTNTGELFF.